The T cell receptor beta chain under discussion was sequenced for a study of regulatory T cells in long-lasting Graves disease (dated by TCRdb to about 2021). General notes on the study: Antithyroid drugs had been taken for less than 3 months by newly diagnosed Graves' disease patients. Persistent Graves' disease patients were compared with newly diagnosed Graves' disease patients by peripheral blood TCR sequencing and RNA sequencing. The study took place in China and was registered as a clinical trial. TCR sequencing covered around 13 persistent and roughly 20 newly diagnosed Graves' disease patients, around 33 samples in total. Summary of the overall study and its limitations: Sequencing and analysis were restricted to the TCR beta chain. Lower TCR Shannon entropy and fewer highly expanded clones were observed in persistent Graves' disease patients than in newly diagnosed patients, which suggested clonal expansion. More public clonotypes were shared among persistent patients (around 2,600) than among newly diagnosed patients (roughly 1,000). The small sample size was acknowledged by the authors as a limitation that may reduce accuracy. Persistent disease showed preferential use of TRBV28, TRBJ1-2 and TRBJ2-5, whereas newly diagnosed disease favored TRBV20-1 and TRBJ2-1. The study examined only peripheral blood because the primary lesion, thyroid tissue, could not be accessed.

Its CDR3 holds 17 amino acids, cysteine through phenylalanine. The retained sequence is limited to the CDR3, 51 bases, with the frame set at the first base. The V and J ends are trimmed by 7 bases and 0 bases, leaving 16 bases between them. From a lookup of the germline V gene, CDR1 and CDR2 are ENHRY and SYGVKD. The library was built by means of multiplex PCR. Reads for this sample came from an Illumina HiSeq 4000. To build TCR beta libraries, CDR3 regions were amplified by Arm-PCR using iRepertoire HTBI primers. Gel purification was performed on PCR products prior to sequencing. In the source study's methods: Across samples, 60 to 75 TRBV and 14 TRBJ segments were identified and used for gene usage analysis of CDR3 amino acid clonotypes. COPE and FqMerger were used to merge the filtered high-quality paired reads into contigs. Contigs were aligned with BLAST to IMGT TRBV, TRBD and TRBJ reference genes, and CDR3 was defined per IMGT. Any clonotype with a frequency above 0.1% was counted as a highly expanded clone. Repertoire diversity was measured by Shannon entropy, and V-J evenness by the Gini coefficient. A clonotype was considered public if more than one individual shared it. The public reads were quality trimmed at Q25 with fastp and then assembled into clones with MiXCR by TCRdb, keeping productive beta chains. Records with the same CDR3 protein are collapsed into one entry carrying the most frequent genes and DNA. The V and J calls come from TCRdb's annotation, not from the publication. This sample comprises some 500,000 distinct CDR3 sequences, approximately 15% of them detected only once. More than 8.5% of the sample rests with the top ten.

The meaning of the sample's time point label: newly diagnosed GD, antithyroid drugs for less than 3 months. RNA was extracted from PBMCs in TRIzol for both TCR sequencing and RNA sequencing. Graves' disease was diagnosed according to American Thyroid Association guidelines. Patients for the study were recruited at an endocrinology department in Xi'an, China. From each patient, 7.5 to 9.5 milliliters of peripheral blood was collected into an EDTA anticoagulant tube. Ficoll Paque Plus density gradient separation was used to isolate PBMCs, and no further T cell sorting was performed. RNA quality was checked with an Agilent 2100 Bioanalyzer and agarose gel, and concentration with a NanoDrop 2000. This clonotype was seen a few times. Its antigen remains undetermined. No much larger clone exists at a distance of one base, and base qualities are not known. This sample was also put to use in a study of T cells in Graves' hyperthyroidism and ophthalmopathy. The second study, in turn, reports: Stable Graves' hyperthyroidism was defined as the absence of progression to ophthalmopathy over 18 months of follow-up. Hyperthyroidism patients were newly diagnosed, with disease duration under 2 months, and aged 18 to 65 years. Patients with uncontrolled infections, other autoimmune diseases, pregnancy or lactation were excluded. Clinical symptoms, serum thyroxine and TRAb, thyroid ultrasound, and orbital computed tomography formed the basis for the diagnoses. The first round of RT-PCR for the TCR CDR3 was performed with the HTBI primer set and the Qiagen OneStep RT-PCR kit. Most expanded thyroid clonotypes (frequency above 0.001) were also detected in blood, a finding suggesting that blood repertoires may reflect thyroid immune responses. A model built on a 13 V-J signature distinguished ophthalmopathy from stable hyperthyroidism, reaching 87.88% sensitivity and approximately 81% specificity in cross-validation and 80%/75% in testing. In validation, the model predicted progression to ophthalmopathy a median of 6.5 months before onset, with about 70% sensitivity and about 75% specificity. To identify distinguishing TCR V-J signatures, a discovery cohort of around 100 patients was used, comprising fewer than 45 with Graves' ophthalmopathy and around 60 with stable Graves' hyperthyroidism. An independent validation cohort of about 19 hyperthyroidism patients and more than 15 patients who later progressed to ophthalmopathy tested prospective prediction of ophthalmopathy. The roughly 100 discovery patients were randomly divided into training and test sets at a 7:3 ratio. In addition, the study compared T-cell repertoires in thyroid tissue and in blood from 6 or 7 Graves' hyperthyroidism patients. After sampling, hyperthyroidism patients received methimazole starting at 30 mg daily, and ophthalmopathy patients received high-dose intravenous methylprednisolone. A second multiplex PCR round built the libraries, followed by size selection and purification. The libraries were sequenced on an Illumina HiSeq2000 using paired-end 100 bp reads. SOAPnuke was used to process the raw data, throwing out any read that contained adapters or uncalled bases, had a mean Phred below 15, or lacked an exact constant-primer or identifier match. High-quality paired reads were merged with COPE v1.2.5, and unique nucleotide sequences were defined as clonotypes. MiTCR v1.1 was used to align clonotypes to the IMGT TRBV, TRBD and TRBJ reference segments. Only V-J combinations with frequency above 0.0001, covering about 99% of repertoires, were analysed. A TCS score was defined as the ratio of F50 (clonal expansion) to E x V (chaos), with BLOSUM62-based TCRdist applied between CDR3 peptides within each V-J. Welch's t-statistics and random forest reduced just over 500 V-J features to 10 to 15, which were used in a naive Bayes classifier (R e1071). No statistical method was used to set the sample size in advance, and investigators knew the group allocation. TCR Vbeta CDR3 sequencing of 140 or so peripheral blood samples (around 45 ophthalmopathy, 70 to 85 hyperthyroidism and roughly 17 progressor patients) is reported in the paper.

Recombination joined TRBV10-3 with TRBJ2-6; the D gene is unclear. The TCR comes from a man aged 30 to 45 with Graves disease. Donor details come from another sample of the same person, matched by shared clones. Material: peripheral blood mononuclear cells (PBMCs), obtained at new diagnosis, from a patient treated with antithyroid drugs. The DNA sequence is TGTGCCATCATGAAGGGTGGCGCCCACTCTGGGGCCAACGTCCTGACTTTC. The encoded protein is CAIMKGGAHSGANVLTF.